A selection of T cell receptor beta chains follows, all from one sample in a study of blood T cell repertoires in COVID-19. Produced via immunoSEQ multiplex PCR; TCRdb's table is partial and in-frame only. The sample comprises about 380,000 clones, around 91% of which are singletons, and 6.5% rests with the top ten. Input material: peripheral blood. These receptors came from a man aged 18 to 30 with active or convalescent COVID-19. Each CDR3 is given with its conserved first and last residue. D genes are given only for firm matches. Where a row states a size, it is once, few, many or the class of an expanded clone; other rows omit it.

D gene	clone size	V gene	J gene	CDR3 DNA	CDR3 protein
TRBD1	.	TRBV24-1	TRBJ1-2	TGTGCCACCAGCTCAACAGGGGGAAATGGCTACACCTTC	CATSSTGGNGYTF
.	.	TRBV3-1/TRBV3-2	TRBJ2-5	TGTGCCAGCAGCCAAGATCAGAATCTCCGAGGTTTCGAGACCCAGTACTTC	CASSQDQNLRGFETQYF
TRBD1	.	TRBV4-1	TRBJ2-1	TGCGCCAGCAGTCCCCAGTTCTACCGGGACAGGGGATCCCACAATGAGCAGTTCTTC	CASSPQFYRDRGSHNEQFF
.	.	TRBV7-7	TRBJ2-2	TGTGCTAGCAGCTTCGGGGGTCCCGGGGAGCTGTTTTTT	CASSFGGPGELFF
.	.	TRBV3-1/TRBV3-2	TRBJ1-1	TGTGCCAGCAGCCAAGATCAAAGAACAGGGAATTACAAAGCTTTCTTT	CASSQDQRTGNYKAFF
.	once	TRBV4-3	TRBJ1-1	TGCGCCAGCAGCCAAGATGAGGCGGCCACTGAAGCTTTCTTT	CASSQDEAATEAFF
TRBD1	.	TRBV7-2	TRBJ1-3	TGTGCCAGCAGCTTCGCCGGGACAGGGCTTACTGGAAACACCATATATTTT	CASSFAGTGLTGNTIYF
TRBD2	.	TRBV10-3	TRBJ2-1	TGTGCCATCAGTGGTCCTAGCGGGAACAATGAGCAGTTCTTC	CAISGPSGNNEQFF
TRBD1	.	TRBV11-2	TRBJ1-4	TGTGCCAGCAGCTCCTTAGCGCCCCTGGGACAGGCCGGTAATGAAAAACTGTTTTTT	CASSSLAPLGQAGNEKLFF
.	.	TRBV7-9	TRBJ1-2	TGTGCCAGCAGCCAGGGGAATAACTATGGCTACACCTTC	CASSQGNNYGYTF
TRBD2	.	TRBV30	TRBJ2-5	TGTGCCTGGAGGGGGGGGTATCAAGAGACCCAGTACTTC	CAWRGGYQETQYF
.	few	TRBV28	TRBJ2-3	TGTGCCAGCAGTTCTTTCCCGGACAGTGGCTTAGAGGGTACGCAGTATTTT	CASSSFPDSGLEGTQYF
TRBD1	once	TRBV28	TRBJ1-4	TGTGCCAGTAACCTAAGACAGGGGGCCCTCATAACTAATGAAAAACTGTTTTTT	CASNLRQGALITNEKLFF
TRBD2	.	TRBV5-5	TRBJ2-5	TGTGCCAGCAGCAGGGCTAGCGGGAGGTCTATTGAGACCCAGTACTTC	CASSRASGRSIETQYF
.	few	TRBV7-3	TRBJ2-5	TGTGCCAGCAGCGAACACAGGGCCCAAGGGACCCAGTACTTC	CASSEHRAQGTQYF
.	.	TRBV28	TRBJ2-1	TGTGCCAGCAGTCCCCGGTTAGCGGCCTACAATGAGCAGTTCTTC	CASSPRLAAYNEQFF
.	.	TRBV7-8	TRBJ2-7	TGTGCCAGCAGCCCGACAGACTACGAGCAGTACTTC	CASSPTDYEQYF
.	.	TRBV4-2	TRBJ1-4	TGTGCCAGCAGCCCGACAGCAACTAATGAAAAACTGTTTTTT	CASSPTATNEKLFF
TRBD1	.	TRBV11-2	TRBJ1-1	TGTGCCAGCAGTTCCGCAGGCGCAGGGGGCTTCTCGAACACTGAAGCTTTCTTT	CASSSAGAGGFSNTEAFF
.	.	TRBV27	TRBJ2-5	TGTGCCAGCAGTCCGCAGGGGACCACAGGGACCCAGTACTTC	CASSPQGTTGTQYF
TRBD1	.	TRBV11-2	TRBJ1-4	TGTGCCAGCAGCCTAGGACAGGGGGTTGAAAAACTGTTTTTT	CASSLGQGVEKLFF
TRBD2	.	TRBV11-2	TRBJ2-7	TGTGCCAGCAGCTTGGGGGGGGGCTCCTACGAGCAGTACTTC	CASSLGGGSYEQYF
TRBD1	.	TRBV5-6	TRBJ1-3	TGTGCCAGCAGCCCGTTCCCCGGGACAGGCTCTGGAAACACCATATATTTT	CASSPFPGTGSGNTIYF
.	.	TRBV19	TRBJ2-2	TGTGCGGTGGCACTAGTGAACACCGGGGAGCTGTTTTTT	CAVALVNTGELFF
.	once	TRBV30	TRBJ1-4	TGTGCCTGGAGTGTCGGGGGGGAGGATGAAAAACTGTTTTTT	CAWSVGGEDEKLFF
.	.	TRBV6-2/TRBV6-3	TRBJ2-7	TGTGCCAGCAGTTACTCCGGGGTTACCTACGAGCAGTACTTC	CASSYSGVTYEQYF
.	.	TRBV3-1/TRBV3-2	TRBJ1-1	TGTGCCAGCAGCCAAGGCGGTCAGGGGCAACCTGAAGCTTTCTTT	CASSQGGQGQPEAFF
.	.	TRBV30	TRBJ1-3	TGTGCCTGGAGTGCCGGAGTAAACACCATATATTTT	CAWSAGVNTIYF
.	.	TRBV2	TRBJ1-5	TGTGCCAGCAGTGCCGGGGAGGGGAATCAGCCCCAGCATTTT	CASSAGEGNQPQHF
TRBD1	.	TRBV5-1	TRBJ1-1	TGCGCCAGCAGCTTGGGACAGGGGGGCTTGAACACTGAAGCTTTCTTT	CASSLGQGGLNTEAFF
TRBD2	.	TRBV9	TRBJ2-1	TGTGCCAGCAGCACCGTAGCGGGGAAGGGTGAGCAGTTCTTC	CASSTVAGKGEQFF
.	.	TRBV30	TRBJ1-3	TGTGCCTGGAGTGTACGGGAACGAGACACCATATATTTT	CAWSVRERDTIYF
TRBD2	once	TRBV3-1/TRBV3-2	TRBJ2-7	TGTGCCAGCAGCCAAGATTATTCGACTAGCGGAAGATACGAGCAGTACTTC	CASSQDYSTSGRYEQYF
.	.	TRBV5-1	TRBJ2-5	TGCGCCAGCAGCTTGGCCTACGGGGTCCTTCGCGGGGAGACCCAGTACTTC	CASSLAYGVLRGETQYF
TRBD1	.	TRBV14	TRBJ1-2	TGTGCCAGCAGCCTAACCGGACAGGTTAATGGCTACACCTTC	CASSLTGQVNGYTF
.	once	TRBV7-3	TRBJ2-7	TGTGCCAGCAGCCAGCCGACAGGTTACTACGAGCAGTACTTC	CASSQPTGYYEQYF
TRBD1	.	TRBV5-1	TRBJ1-1	TGCGCCAGCAGCGTGGGACAGCCGAACACTGAAGCTTTCTTT	CASSVGQPNTEAFF
.	once	TRBV5-1	TRBJ1-5	TGCGCCAGCAGCCCAGGAGGAGGGAATCAGCCCCAGCATTTT	CASSPGGGNQPQHF
.	.	TRBV12-3/TRBV12-4	TRBJ1-5	TGTGCCAGCACCGGCAGGGCCAATCAGCCCCAGCATTTT	CASTGRANQPQHF
.	.	TRBV6-6	TRBJ1-5	TGTGCCAGCAGTTACTCGGGCAGGGTAGGTCAGCCCCAGCATTTT	CASSYSGRVGQPQHF
TRBD2	.	TRBV6-4	TRBJ2-1	TGTGCCAGTACCGGGCTTGCGGGGGAAAATGAGCAGTTCTTC	CASTGLAGENEQFF
.	.	TRBV6-5	TRBJ1-1	TGTGCCTCCAGCTGGCGGGGAGGGGGCACTGAAGCTTTCTTT	CASSWRGGGTEAFF
TRBD2	.	TRBV28	TRBJ2-4	TGTGCCAGCAGTTTAGGCCTAGCGGGAGTTGTAAACATTCAGTACTTC	CASSLGLAGVVNIQYF
TRBD1	.	TRBV6-5	TRBJ1-4	TGTGCCAGCACCGCGACAGGGCGTGGAGAAAAACTGTTTTTT	CASTATGRGEKLFF
.	.	TRBV19	TRBJ1-2	TGTGCCAGTAGTAAACAGGTCAAGCACTATGGCTACACCTTC	CASSKQVKHYGYTF
TRBD1	.	TRBV6-5	TRBJ1-2	TGTGCCAGCTCCCGGGGACAGGGTTTTGGCTACACCTTC	CASSRGQGFGYTF
.	.	TRBV27	TRBJ1-6	TGTGCCACCGCGGCCAGCTCCTATAATTCACCCCTCCACTTT	CATAASSYNSPLHF
TRBD1	.	TRBV7-9	TRBJ1-6	TGTGCCAGCACTGAGACAGGGCCTTCTAATTCACCCCTCCACTTT	CASTETGPSNSPLHF
.	.	TRBV6-2/TRBV6-3	TRBJ2-1	TGTGCCAGCAGTAAAACTAGCTTCGTCAATGAGCAGTTCTTC	CASSKTSFVNEQFF
TRBD2	.	TRBV5-6	TRBJ2-1	TGTGCCAGCAGCTTGGCTCTAGCGGGCAATGAGCAGTTCTTC	CASSLALAGNEQFF
TRBD2	.	TRBV5-1	TRBJ2-1	TGCGCCAGCAGCTCCGGGGGGAGCTCCTACAATGAGCAGTTCTTC	CASSSGGSSYNEQFF
TRBD1	.	TRBV6-5	TRBJ1-3	TGTGCCAGCACACAGGGGGCTGGTGGAAACACCATATATTTT	CASTQGAGGNTIYF